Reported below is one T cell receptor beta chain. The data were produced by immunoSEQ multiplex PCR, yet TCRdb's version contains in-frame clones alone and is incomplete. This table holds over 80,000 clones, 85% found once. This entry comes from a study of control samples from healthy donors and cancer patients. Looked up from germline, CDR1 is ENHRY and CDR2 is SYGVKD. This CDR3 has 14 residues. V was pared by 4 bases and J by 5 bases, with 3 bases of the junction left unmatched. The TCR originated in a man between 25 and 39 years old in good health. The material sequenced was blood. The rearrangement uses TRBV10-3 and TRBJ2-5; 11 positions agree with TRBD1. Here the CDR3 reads CAISGDRGSETQYF. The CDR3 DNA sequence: TGTGCCATCAGTGGGGACAGGGGGTCGGAGACCCAGTACTTC.